The rows below give T cell receptor beta chains drawn from one sample of a study of blood T cells in healthy people across ages. TCRdb ran MiXCR on the 5' RACE reads and lists one entry per CDR3 protein. This sample has nearly 800,000 distinct CDR3 sequences, with 45% to 70% found just once. The specimen sequenced was blood. Receptor source: a man between 40 and 49 years old in good health. Both conserved end residues are trimmed from each CDR3. A D gene is named only where the DNA matches it firmly.

SASGFDILLYT TRBJ1-2 TRBV20-1 NA
ASTRITSTGRVTGELF TRBJ2-2 TRBV7-9 TRBD1
ASSLVGRTHEQY TRBJ2-7 TRBV28 NA
SAGTGGEIETQY TRBJ2-5 TRBV20-1 TRBD1
ASSLNPDNQETQY TRBJ2-5 TRBV7-9 NA
ASSLASGRAQSYNEQF TRBJ2-1 TRBV5-1 TRBD2
ASSPTHRLAGENLAKNIQY TRBJ2-4 TRBV11-1 TRBD2
SAARGLATNNEQF TRBJ2-1 TRBV20-1 TRBD2
ASSLSGSNEKLF TRBJ1-4 TRBV6-1 NA
ASSFWASGLYEQY TRBJ2-7 TRBV27 TRBD2
SARDPLAADTGELF TRBJ2-2 TRBV20-1 TRBD2
ASSLALRLLYEQF TRBJ2-1 TRBV5-5 NA
ASNRDWNSPLH TRBJ1-6 TRBV19 NA
SARAIAGGADTQY TRBJ2-3 TRBV20-1 TRBD2
ASSHLRVDQPQH TRBJ1-5 TRBV25-1 NA
ASSPSVGGKGETQY TRBJ2-5 TRBV3-1 NA
SARVGGPGWEQY TRBJ2-5 TRBV20-1 NA
ASSRVSGGTWNTGELF TRBJ2-2 TRBV25-1 TRBD2
ASSRFDSLGRDEQY TRBJ2-4 TRBV5-6 NA
ASSQSGQTGSPLH TRBJ1-6 TRBV7-2 TRBD1
ASSPWDRGLYNEQF TRBJ2-1 TRBV7-8 TRBD1
ASSRGLAESSEQF TRBJ2-1 TRBV7-6 TRBD2
ASTNDPFVEEQY TRBJ2-7 TRBV6-2/TRBV6-3 NA
ASEWSDTQY TRBJ2-3 TRBV3-1 NA
SARDVGAGGGHEQY TRBJ2-7 TRBV20-1 TRBD2
ASSRDRTNYGYT TRBJ1-2 TRBV4-1 TRBD1
SVEGGGQSGYT TRBJ1-2 TRBV29-1 TRBD1
ASSVGVGPDTQY TRBJ2-3 TRBV9 NA
ASSQVGGGPHEQY TRBJ2-7 TRBV14 TRBD2
ASSDDGPRTYEQY NA TRBV5-1 NA
ASSPGGGRLGYNEQF TRBJ2-1 TRBV7-3 NA
ASSKSNPRSPLH TRBJ1-6 TRBV27 NA
ASSPRQQGGRLDTQY TRBJ2-3 TRBV7-3 NA
ATSRETPGLF TRBJ1-4 TRBV15 NA
ASSQWTGKSSGANVLT TRBJ2-6 TRBV5-1 TRBD1
ASSLRGQATSGSSNEQY NA TRBV7-9 TRBD2
SARGALGGSYEQY TRBJ2-7 TRBV20-1 TRBD2
ASSDSIFGGSSTDTQY TRBJ2-3 TRBV6-4 NA
ASSPIEGETPYGQY TRBJ2-7 TRBV4-3 NA
RPGTSGDYNEQF TRBJ2-1 TRBV20-1 TRBD2
ASSEFGVTEQY TRBJ2-7 TRBV6-1 NA
ASSTGNTEAF TRBJ1-1 TRBV2 NA
ASSYLRLADYNEQF TRBJ2-1 TRBV6-2/TRBV6-3 TRBD2
ASSLDTGYSRLTSYEQY TRBJ2-7 TRBV7-6 NA
ASREGQGYNEQF TRBJ2-1 TRBV11-1 TRBD1
ASRRPGGISGYT TRBJ1-2 TRBV2 TRBD1
ASSQYYREVYNEQF TRBJ2-1 TRBV4-3 TRBD2
ASSVGGLDFGEQY TRBJ2-7 TRBV9 TRBD2
SARWGGAQTGEQY NA TRBV20-1 TRBD2
ASSRTSGGLETQY NA TRBV7-9 TRBD2
ASSQTRTPETQY TRBJ2-5 TRBV3-1 NA
ASSYSWTVGNEQF TRBJ2-1 TRBV6-5 NA
ASSQDLLGEGF TRBJ2-1 TRBV4-2 TRBD2
ASSYDGWGETQY TRBJ2-5 TRBV27 NA